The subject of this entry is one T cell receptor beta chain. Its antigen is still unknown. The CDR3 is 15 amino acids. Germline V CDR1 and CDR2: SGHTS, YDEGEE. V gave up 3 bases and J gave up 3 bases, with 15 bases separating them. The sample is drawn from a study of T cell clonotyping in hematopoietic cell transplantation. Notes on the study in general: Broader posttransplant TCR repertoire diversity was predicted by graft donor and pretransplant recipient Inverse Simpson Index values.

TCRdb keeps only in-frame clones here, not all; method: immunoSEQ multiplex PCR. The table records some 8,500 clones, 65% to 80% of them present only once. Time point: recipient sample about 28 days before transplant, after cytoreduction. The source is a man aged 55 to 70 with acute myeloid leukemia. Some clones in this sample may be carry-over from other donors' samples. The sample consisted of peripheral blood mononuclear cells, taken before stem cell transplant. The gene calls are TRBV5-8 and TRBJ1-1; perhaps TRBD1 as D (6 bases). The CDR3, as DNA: TGTGCCAGCAGCTACGACGGGACACCGCACACTGAAGCTTTCTTT. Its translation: CASSYDGTPHTEAFF.